The source of this TCR beta chain is a study of T cells and Merkel cell carcinoma outcomes. This clone was counted only a few times. Its antigen is still unknown. Study findings and constraints: Reportedly, T-cell repertoire with density predicts Merkel cell carcinoma outcomes.

Trimming removed 1 base at V and 0 bases at J, with 7 bases between. CDR1 is SEHNR, CDR2 FQNEAQ, per germline (reference sequence). CDR3 size: 15 residues. TCRdb's copy holds only in-frame clones and misses some; the assay was immunoSEQ multiplex PCR. The repertoire includes fewer than 9,500 clones, approximately 81% of them detected once, and about 2.2% sits in the top ten. Sequenced sample: tumor tissue from Merkel cell carcinoma. The J gene is TRBJ2-1, the V gene TRBV7-9; a possible D gene is TRBD2 (5 bases). This receptor was identified in a human donor with Merkel cell carcinoma. DNA of the CDR3: TGTGCCAGCAGCTTAGAAGGGAGCTCCTACAATGAGCAGTTCTTC. It encodes CASSLEGSSYNEQFF.